This T cell receptor (beta chain) was profiled in a study of blood T cell repertoires in COVID-19. Overall study: Samples came from the United States, Italy and Spain, spanning acute and convalescent COVID-19. PBMCs, B-cell-depleted T cells, or T cells provided the cDNA or gDNA that made up the material.

Original processing notes: Scientists estimated how many nucleated cells there were by amplifying reference gene primers. The data were produced by immunoSEQ multiplex PCR, yet TCRdb's version contains in-frame clones alone and is incomplete. That table gives V, J and clone size, and the DNA gave D and trimming. This table holds about 150,000 clones, roughly 90% found once. Seattle researchers signed up patients amid active infection and tracked them longitudinally. With 5 bases clipped from V and 9 bases from J, the junction kept 9 bases outside the gene matches. Germline V gene sequence: CDR1 SEHNR, CDR2 FQNEAQ (reference sequence). This CDR3 contains 16 residues.

This TCR was sampled from a human donor with COVID-19, enrolled during active disease. The donor label of this sample is uncertain. This chain connects TRBV7-9 to TRBJ2-1, with 14 bases matching TRBD2. Specimen: peripheral blood. CDR3 DNA sequence: TGTGCCAGCAGCGCGCCGGGACTAGCGGGGGTGGCTGAGCAGTTCTTC. Residues: CASSAPGLAGVAEQFF.